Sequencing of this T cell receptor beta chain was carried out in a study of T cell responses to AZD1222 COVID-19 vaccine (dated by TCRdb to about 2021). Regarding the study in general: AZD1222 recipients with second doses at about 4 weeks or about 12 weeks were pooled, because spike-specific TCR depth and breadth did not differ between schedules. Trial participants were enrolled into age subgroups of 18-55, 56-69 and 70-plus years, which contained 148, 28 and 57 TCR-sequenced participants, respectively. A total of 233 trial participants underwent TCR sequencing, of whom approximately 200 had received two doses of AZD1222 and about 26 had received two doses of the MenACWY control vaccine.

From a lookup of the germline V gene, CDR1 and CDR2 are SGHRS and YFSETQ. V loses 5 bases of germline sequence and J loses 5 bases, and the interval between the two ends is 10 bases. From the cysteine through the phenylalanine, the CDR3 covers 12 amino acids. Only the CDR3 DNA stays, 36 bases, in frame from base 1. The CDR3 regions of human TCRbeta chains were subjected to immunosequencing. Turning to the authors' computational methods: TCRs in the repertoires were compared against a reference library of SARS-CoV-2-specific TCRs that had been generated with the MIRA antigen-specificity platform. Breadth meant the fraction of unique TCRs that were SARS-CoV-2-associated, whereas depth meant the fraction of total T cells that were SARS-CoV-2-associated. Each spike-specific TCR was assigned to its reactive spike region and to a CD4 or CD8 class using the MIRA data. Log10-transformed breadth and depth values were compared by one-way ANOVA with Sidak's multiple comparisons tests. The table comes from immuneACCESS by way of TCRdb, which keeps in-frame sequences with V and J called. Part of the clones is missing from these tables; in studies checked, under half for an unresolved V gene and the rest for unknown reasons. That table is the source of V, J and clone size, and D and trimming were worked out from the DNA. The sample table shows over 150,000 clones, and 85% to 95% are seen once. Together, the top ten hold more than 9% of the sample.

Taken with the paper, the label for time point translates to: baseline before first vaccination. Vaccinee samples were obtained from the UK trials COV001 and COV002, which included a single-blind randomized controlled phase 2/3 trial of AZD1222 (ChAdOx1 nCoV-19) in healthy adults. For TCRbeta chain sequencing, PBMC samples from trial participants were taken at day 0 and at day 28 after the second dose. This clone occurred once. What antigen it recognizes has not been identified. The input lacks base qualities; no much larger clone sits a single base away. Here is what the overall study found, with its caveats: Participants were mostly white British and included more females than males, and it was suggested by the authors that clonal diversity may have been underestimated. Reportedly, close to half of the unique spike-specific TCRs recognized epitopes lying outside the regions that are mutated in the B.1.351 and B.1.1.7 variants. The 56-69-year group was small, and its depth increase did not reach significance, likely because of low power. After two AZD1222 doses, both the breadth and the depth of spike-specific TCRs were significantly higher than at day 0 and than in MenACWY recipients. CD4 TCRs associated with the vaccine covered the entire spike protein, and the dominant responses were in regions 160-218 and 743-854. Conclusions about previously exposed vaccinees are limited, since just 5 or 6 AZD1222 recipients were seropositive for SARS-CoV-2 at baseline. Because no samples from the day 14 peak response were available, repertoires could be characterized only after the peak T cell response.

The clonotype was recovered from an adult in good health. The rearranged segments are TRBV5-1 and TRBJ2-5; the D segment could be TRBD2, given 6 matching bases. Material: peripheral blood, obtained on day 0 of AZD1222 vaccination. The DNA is TGCGCCAGCAGGATTGGAGGGGAGACCCAGTACTTC. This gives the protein CASRIGGETQYF.